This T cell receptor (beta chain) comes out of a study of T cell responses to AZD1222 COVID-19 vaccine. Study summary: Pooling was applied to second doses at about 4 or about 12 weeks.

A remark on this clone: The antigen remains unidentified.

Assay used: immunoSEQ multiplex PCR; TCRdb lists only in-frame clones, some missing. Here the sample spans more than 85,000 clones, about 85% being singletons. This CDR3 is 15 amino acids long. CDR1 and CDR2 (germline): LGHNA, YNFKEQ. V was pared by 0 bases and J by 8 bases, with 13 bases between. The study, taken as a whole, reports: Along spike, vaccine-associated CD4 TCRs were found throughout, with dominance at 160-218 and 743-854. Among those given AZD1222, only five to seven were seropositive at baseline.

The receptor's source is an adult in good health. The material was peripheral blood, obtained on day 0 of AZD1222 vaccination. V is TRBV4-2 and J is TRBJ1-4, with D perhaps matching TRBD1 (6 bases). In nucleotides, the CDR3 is TGTGCCAGCAGCCAAGAGGGGACCCAGGGGGAAAAACTGTTTTTT. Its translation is CASSQEGTQGEKLFF.